The 25 T cell receptor beta chains presented below share a single source sample, sequenced in a study of T cells expressing NK-cell markers (dated by TCRdb to 2020 to 2021). The library was prepared using 5' RACE. These reads were obtained on an Illumina HiSeq 2000. Reprocessed by TCRdb, the reads give a single entry per CDR3 protein sequence, without DNA. This sample's table has entries for 550,000 to 600,000 distinct CDR3 sequences. The top ten clones comprise roughly 3.6% of the sample. Sequenced input: blood T cells: a sorted CD56 or NKG2C T cell subset, CD4+ or CD8+ T cells, or bulk PBMC T cells (not recorded which). The receptors stem from a man between 18 and 29 years old in good health. Donor details come from another sample of the same person, matched by shared clones.

The V gene is TRBV27, the J gene TRBJ1-1. The CDR3 is 15 residues long. CDR1 MNHEY and CDR2 SMNVEV come from the germline V gene (reference sequence). The CDR3: CASRAYPSPFTEAFF.

The CDR3 here is CASRLAGTGELFF. The chain combines TRBV27 with TRBJ2-2; the D gene TCRdb calls, TRBD2, cannot be checked with no DNA. This CDR3 contains 13 residues. The germline V gene has CDR1 MNHEY and CDR2 SMNVEV (reference sequence).

The CDR3 region is CASGTGVANYGYTF. The chain uses TRBV12-5 and TRBJ1-2; TCRdb's D gene call, TRBD1, goes unchecked for lack of DNA. The V gene's germline CDR1 is LGHNT and CDR2 FRNRAP. The CDR3 is 14 amino acids.

V gene TRBV19 combines with J gene TRBJ2-2; TCRdb's D call, TRBD2, is unchecked because there is no DNA. This CDR3 has 18 amino acids. In germline, CDR1 is LNHDA, CDR2 SQIVND (reference sequence). CDR3 sequence reads: CASLKGLAGVRRTGELFF.

This rearrangement joins TRBV5-1 to TRBJ2-3; TCRdb designates TRBD2, a call that cannot be tested without DNA. Germline CDR1 and CDR2: SGHRS and YFSETQ. The CDR3 extends over 18 amino acids. CDR3 amino acids: CASSLALAGGPSTDTQYF. Filled out from reference TRBV5-1 and TRBJ2-3, the complete variable domain reads KAGVTQTPRYLIKTRGQQVTLSCSPISGHRSVSWYQQTPGQGLQFLFEYFSETQRNKGNFPGRFSGRQFSNSRSEMNVSTLELGDSALYLCASSLALAGGPSTDTQYFGPGTRLTVL.

V and J are TRBV5-4 and TRBJ1-2; TCRdb picks TRBD1, but there is no DNA to check that call. The CDR3 covers 14 residues. The V gene's germline CDR1 is SGHNT and CDR2 YYREEE (reference sequence). CDR3: CASSLEATVYGYTF. Full variable domain (missing parts from reference TRBV5-4 and TRBJ1-2): ETGVTQSPTHLIKTRGQQVTLRCSSQSGHNTVSWYQQALGQGPQFIFQYYREEENGRGNFPPRFSGLQFPNYSSELNVNALELDDSALYLCASSLEATVYGYTFGSGTRLTVV.

V is TRBV20-1 and J is TRBJ1-4; the D gene TCRdb calls, TRBD1, cannot be checked with no DNA. Germline values: CDR1 DFQATT, CDR2 SNEGSKA (reference sequence). The CDR3 consists of 14 residues. The CDR3 sequence is CSARTSRGLEKLFF.

The chain's CDR3 is CAWSVLGGELFF. V and J are TRBV30 and TRBJ2-2. The CDR3 runs to 12 residues. Germline assignment: CDR1 GTSNPN and CDR2 SVGIG (reference sequence).

Here the CDR3 reads CASSPASGRTTDTQYF. The J gene is TRBJ2-3, the V gene TRBV7-9; as DNA is missing, the TRBD2 call by TCRdb cannot be tested. Germline CDR1 and CDR2: SEHNR and FQNEAQ (reference sequence). This CDR3 comprises 16 residues. The variable domain in full, with the rest retrieved from reference TRBV7-9 and TRBJ2-3, is DTGVSQNPRHKITKRGQNVTFRCDPISEHNRLYWYRQTLGQGPEFLTYFQNEAQLEKSRLLSDRFSAERPKGSFSTLEIQRTEQGDSAMYLCASSPASGRTTDTQYFGPGTRLTVL.

This chain connects TRBV12-3 or TRBV12-4 to TRBJ2-7. There are 15 residues in the CDR3. The CDR3 here is CASSLAGSGTYEQYF.

The chain uses TRBV29-1 and TRBJ1-5; TCRdb reports TRBD1, a call that lacks DNA to check it against. CDR3 length: 14 residues. CDR1 and CDR2 from the germline V gene are SQVTM and ANQGSEA. The CDR3 loop is CSVGASSSNQPQHF.

The rearrangement joins TRBV28 to TRBJ1-6. This CDR3 comprises 15 residues. Germline loops: CDR1 MDHEN, CDR2 SYDVKM. This CDR3 reads CASSLWGSINSPLHF.

The chain has TRBV7-9 and TRBJ1-1; TCRdb picks TRBD1, but there is no DNA to check that call. Germline loops: CDR1 SEHNR, CDR2 FQNEAQ (reference sequence). This CDR3 has 13 amino acids. The CDR3 sequence is CASSFDRATEAFF.

This chain connects TRBV4-3 to TRBJ2-2; without DNA, the TCRdb call of TRBD2 cannot be checked. This CDR3 has 16 amino acids. CDR1 LGHNA and CDR2 YSLEER come from the germline V gene. This CDR3 is CASSQDIPGEGGELFF.

J is TRBJ2-1 and V is TRBV20-1; TCRdb calls TRBD2, which cannot be checked without DNA. Germline V gives CDR1 DFQATT, CDR2 SNEGSKA (reference sequence). The CDR3 consists of 15 residues. CDR3: CSARTREYQDNEQFF.

This rearrangement joins TRBV4-2 to TRBJ1-3; there is no DNA to check the TCRdb D call of TRBD1. This CDR3 has 16 amino acids. Germline V gives CDR1 LGHNA, CDR2 YNFKEQ. CDR3 region: CASSQAGTGAGNTIYF.

The chain recombines TRBV10-3 with TRBJ2-1; as DNA is missing, the TRBD2 call by TCRdb cannot be tested. Germline assignment: CDR1 ENHRY and CDR2 SYGVKD. This CDR3 has 13 amino acids. CDR3 sequence reads: CASLADPYNEQFF.

This chain connects TRBV7-2 to TRBJ2-7; TCRdb reports TRBD2, a call that lacks DNA to check it against. Germline lookup yields CDR1 SGHTA and CDR2 FQGNSA. The CDR3 length is 15 residues. CDR3 region: CASSLGAGRIYEQYF.

V is TRBV5-1 and J is TRBJ2-1; the TCRdb D gene call, TRBD1, has no DNA to confirm it. CDR3 length equals 12 residues. Germline lookup yields CDR1 SGHRS and CDR2 YFSETQ. This CDR3 reads CASSPQGSEQFF.

The chain couples TRBV29-1 to TRBJ2-1; the D call from TCRdb, TRBD2, cannot be confirmed without DNA. Per the germline V gene, CDR1 is SQVTM and CDR2 is ANQGSEA. There are 14 residues in the CDR3. This chain's CDR3 is CSVGGLAADNEQFF.

This chain uses TRBV20-1 with TRBJ1-1; TCRdb's D gene call, TRBD1, goes unchecked for lack of DNA. The CDR3 totals 16 residues. Germline CDR1 and CDR2: DFQATT and SNEGSKA (reference sequence). CDR3 sequence: CSASGQGLFMNTEAFF.

CDR3 region: CASSPTQGLAGGPGKDEQFF. The chain combines TRBV7-3 with TRBJ2-1; lacking DNA, the TRBD2 call made by TCRdb goes unchecked. CDR3 length equals 20 residues. Germline V gene data show CDR1 as SGHTA and CDR2 as FQGTGA.

The chain employs TRBV29-1 and TRBJ2-6; checking the TCRdb D call of TRBD1 is not possible without DNA. CDR3 length equals 17 residues. Germline V gene sequence: CDR1 SQVTM, CDR2 ANQGSEA. The CDR3 sequence: CSVRILDSFSGANVLTF.

The genes are TRBV3-1 and TRBJ2-7; the D call of TRBD2 rests on TCRdb alone, since no DNA is present to check it. This CDR3 spans 15 amino acids. Germline V gene sequence: CDR1 LGHDT, CDR2 YNNKEL (reference sequence). The CDR3 sequence: CASSPILAVGGEQYF.

This chain links TRBV12-5 with TRBJ2-1; the D call of TRBD1 rests on TCRdb alone, since no DNA is present to check it. The germline CDR1 and CDR2 sequences are LGHNT and FRNRAP. The CDR3 extends over 16 amino acids. The CDR3 sequence: CASVSTGEIDYNEQFF.